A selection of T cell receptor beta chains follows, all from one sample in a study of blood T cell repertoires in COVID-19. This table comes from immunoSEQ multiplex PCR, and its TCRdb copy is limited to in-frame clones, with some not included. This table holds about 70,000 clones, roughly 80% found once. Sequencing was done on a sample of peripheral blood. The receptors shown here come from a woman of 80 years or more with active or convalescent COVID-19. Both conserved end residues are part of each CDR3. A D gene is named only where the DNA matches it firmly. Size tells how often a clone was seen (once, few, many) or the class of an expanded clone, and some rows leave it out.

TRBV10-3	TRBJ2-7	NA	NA	CAISESRQRTYEQYF	TGTGCCATCAGTGAGTCAAGGCAGAGGACCTACGAGCAGTACTTC
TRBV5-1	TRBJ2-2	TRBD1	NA	CASSNGQGRVAGELFF	TGCGCCAGCAGCAACGGACAGGGTCGAGTGGCCGGGGAGCTGTTTTTT
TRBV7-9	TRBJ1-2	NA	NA	CASSLVGSGGYGYTF	TGTGCCAGCAGCTTAGTCGGCTCGGGAGGCTATGGCTACACCTTC
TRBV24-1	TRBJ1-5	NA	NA	CATSAGHGSTQPQHF	TGTGCCACCAGTGCGGGACATGGGAGCACGCAGCCCCAGCATTTT
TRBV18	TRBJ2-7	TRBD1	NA	CASSPQRTGPYEQYF	TGTGCCAGCTCACCTCAAAGGACAGGGCCCTACGAGCAGTACTTC
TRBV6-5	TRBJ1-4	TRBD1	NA	CASSFLDRGRKLFF	TGTGCCAGCAGTTTCTTGGACAGGGGAAGAAAACTGTTTTTT
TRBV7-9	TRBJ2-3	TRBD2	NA	CASRPSSGSIYDTQYF	TGTGCCAGCAGGCCAAGTAGCGGGTCGATATATGATACGCAGTATTTT
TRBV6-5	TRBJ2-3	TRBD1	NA	CASSRQGAGTDTQYF	TGTGCCAGCAGCCGACAGGGCGCCGGTACAGATACGCAGTATTTT
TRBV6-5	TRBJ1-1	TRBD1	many	CASRLTGLSTEAFF	TGTGCCAGCAGGTTGACAGGGTTAAGCACTGAAGCTTTCTTT
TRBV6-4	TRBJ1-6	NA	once	CASSEGHQTPLHF	TGTGCCAGCAGTGAAGGACACCAAACACCCCTCCACTTT
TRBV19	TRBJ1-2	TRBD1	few	CASSSWDRGQGGYTF	TGTGCCAGTAGCTCATGGGACAGGGGGCAAGGTGGCTACACCTTC
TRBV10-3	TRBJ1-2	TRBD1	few	CAIRNIPSGQGGYGYTF	TGTGCCATCCGTAATATCCCATCGGGACAGGGGGGTTATGGCTACACCTTC
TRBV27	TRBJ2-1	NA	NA	CASSPSGNEQFF	TGTGCCAGCAGTCCCTCCGGGAATGAGCAGTTCTTC
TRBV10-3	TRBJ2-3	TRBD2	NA	CAIAASGSPSTDTQYF	TGTGCCATCGCTGCTAGCGGTTCCCCCAGCACAGATACGCAGTATTTT
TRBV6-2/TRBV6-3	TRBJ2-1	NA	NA	CASSSGLNEQFF	TGTGCCAGCAGTAGCGGGCTTAATGAGCAGTTCTTC
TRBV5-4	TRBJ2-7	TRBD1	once	CASSRDRAYEQYF	TGTGCCAGCAGTAGGGACAGAGCCTACGAGCAGTACTTC
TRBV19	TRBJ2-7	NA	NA	CASSMKWTGVTYEQYF	TGTGCCAGTAGTATGAAGTGGACTGGAGTGACCTACGAGCAGTACTTC
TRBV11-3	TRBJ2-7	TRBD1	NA	CASSLDQTGGYEQYF	TGTGCCAGCAGCTTAGATCAGACAGGGGGCTACGAGCAGTACTTC
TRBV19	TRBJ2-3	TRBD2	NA	CASSIDLAGGLDTQYF	TGTGCCAGTAGTATAGACCTAGCGGGAGGTTTAGATACGCAGTATTTT
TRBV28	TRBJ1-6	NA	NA	CASSLSGGANSPLHF	TGTGCCAGCAGTTTATCGGGGGGCGCGAATTCACCCCTCCACTTT
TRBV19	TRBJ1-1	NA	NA	CASSMRVQGNMNTEAFF	TGTGCCAGTAGTATGAGGGTACAGGGCAACATGAACACTGAAGCTTTCTTT
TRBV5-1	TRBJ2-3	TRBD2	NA	CASSLKLAGGLDTQYF	TGCGCCAGCAGCTTAAAACTAGCGGGGGGGCTGGATACGCAGTATTTT
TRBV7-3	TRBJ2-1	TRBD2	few	CASSLTGGSSYNEQFF	TGTGCCAGCAGCTTAACGGGGGGGAGCTCCTACAATGAGCAGTTCTTC
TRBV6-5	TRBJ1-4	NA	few	CASTVQNNEKLFF	TGTGCCAGCACTGTTCAGAATAATGAAAAACTGTTTTTT
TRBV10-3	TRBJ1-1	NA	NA	CAISAQVNTEAFF	TGTGCCATCAGTGCACAGGTTAACACTGAAGCTTTCTTT
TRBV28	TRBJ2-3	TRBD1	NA	CASRPGQDSTDTQYF	TGTGCCAGCAGACCAGGACAGGACAGCACAGATACGCAGTATTTT
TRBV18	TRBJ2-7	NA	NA	CASSDSLYEQYF	TGTGCCAGCTCAGACAGCCTCTACGAGCAGTACTTC
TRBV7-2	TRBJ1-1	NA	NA	CASSGGRGNTEAFF	TGTGCCAGCAGCGGAGGACGGGGGAACACTGAAGCTTTCTTT